This T cell receptor (beta chain) is drawn from a study of cytomegalovirus exposure and HLA in healthy donors. Findings of the study overall: Cytomegalovirus-associated TCR beta chains were listed, numbering some 180. While the bulk of TCR sequences proved rare, some public TCRs turned up in many donors.

Germline loops: CDR1 MNHEY, CDR2 SMNVEV (reference sequence). V trimming: 4 bases; J trimming: 7 bases; junction bases outside the gene matches: 10. CDR3 size: 15 residues. Concerning this clone: Its antigen is as yet unknown.

TCRdb's copy holds only in-frame clones and misses some; the assay was immunoSEQ multiplex PCR. The repertoire holds 60,000 to 70,000 clones, with 80% to 95% as singletons. The material sequenced was PBMCs. This TCR derives from a man aged 18 to 30 in good health and CMV-seropositive. The chain joins TRBV27 to TRBJ2-1; 7 nucleotides match TRBD1. The CDR3 sequence: CASSWDRTGFNEQFF. The CDR3 DNA follows: TGTGCCAGCAGTTGGGACAGAACGGGCTTTAATGAGCAGTTCTTC.